This T cell receptor (beta chain) was sequenced for a study of memory CD4+ T cells and cytomegalovirus serostatus. Single viable CD3+CD4+CD8-CD45RO+ cells were sorted as the memory CD4+ T cells. The CDR3 runs 14 residues. The V gene end was trimmed by 4 bases and the J gene end by 8 bases; junction bases not matched to a gene: 6. The germline CDR1 and CDR2 sequences are SGHNT and YYREEE (reference sequence). Assay: immunoSEQ multiplex PCR; the TCRdb copy retains only in-frame clones and omits some. The sample lists about 50,000 clones; just under 80% were seen once. This chain links TRBV5-4 with TRBJ2-1, with 10 bases aligning to TRBD2. Sequencing was done on a sample of memory CD4+ T cells from blood. The receptor comes from an adult in good health and CMV-seronegative. The CDR3 DNA is TGTGCCAGCAGCCCTAGCGGGAGTAGGGATGAGCAGTTCTTC. Translating gives CASSPSGSRDEQFF.